The present T cell receptor beta chain was sequenced within a study of cytomegalovirus exposure and HLA in healthy donors. Whole-study results and caveats: Because they were indistinguishable, some V segments, including TRBV6-2 and TRBV6-3, were excluded.

In the PCR, 60 Vbeta and 13 Jbeta primers were used. Methods used by the authors: In a later analysis, the count reached roughly 80 million unique TCR beta chains, with 9 million to 11 million shared. The data were produced by immunoSEQ multiplex PCR, yet TCRdb's version contains in-frame clones alone and is incomplete. V and J calls plus clone size are reproduced from that table; the DNA served to infer D and trimming. The table includes about 82,000 clones, around 80% detected once. As for this clone: Antigen: not known.

Per germline, CDR1 KGHSH and CDR2 LQKENI. This CDR3 region has 11 residues. The V end was cut by 3 bases, the J end by 6 bases, with 6 bases between. The clonotype was recovered from a human donor in good health. The V call is TRBV18, the J call TRBJ2-7, with D possibly being TRBD2 (5 bases). The sample taken for sequencing was PBMCs. The DNA of the CDR3 is TGTGCCAGCTCACCTGGGAGCGAGCAGTACTTC. It encodes CASSPGSEQYF.